Each of the 6 T cell receptor beta chains below was sequenced from the same sample in a study of early stage breast cancer tumors. Data came from immunoSEQ multiplex PCR; TCRdb stores just in-frame clones and leaves some out. The data contain fewer than 75,000 clones, 60% to 85% of them seen just once; the ten biggest clones take up 3.4%. The material sequenced was blood. Receptor source: a person aged 30 to 40 with breast cancer.

DNA for the CDR3: TGTGCCAGCAGTTACAGGGCTCCCCCTGGGGCCAACGTCCTGACTTTC. This translates into CASSYRAPPGANVLTF. The chain has TRBV6-5 and TRBJ2-6; D is unclear. This CDR3 is built from 16 residues. From germline, CDR1 is MNHEY and CDR2 SVGAGI. Deletions cut 2 bases from V and 2 bases from J, with 10 bases between.

This rearrangement joins TRBV19 to TRBJ1-1, with 7 bases identical to TRBD1. The CDR3 is 14 residues long. V lost 4 bases to trimming and J lost 2 bases; unmatched junction nucleotides: 4. In germline, CDR1 is LNHDA, CDR2 SQIVND (reference sequence). The CDR3 coding sequence is TGTGCCAGTAGTACAAACAGGGGAAACACTGAAGCTTTCTTT. Encoded protein: CASSTNRGNTEAFF.

In its sample, this clone was seen a few times. The chain links TRBV2 to TRBJ1-1; no firm D call. The germline gives CDR1 SNHLY, CDR2 FYNNEI. The CDR3 runs to 13 residues. V was pared by 4 bases and J by 1 base, with 7 bases between. CDR3 bases: TGTGCCAGCAGTGTGGACGGGAACACTGAAGCTTTCTTT. It is translated as CASSVDGNTEAFF.

The chain links TRBV29-1 to TRBJ1-1; D is perhaps TRBD1 (5 bases). Germline values: CDR1 SQVTM, CDR2 ANQGSEA. V shed 2 bases and J shed 5 bases, with 15 bases lying between them. This CDR3 has 14 residues. The CDR3 is CSVEQWGERTEAFF. CDR3 in DNA: TGCAGCGTTGAACAATGGGGCGAGAGGACTGAAGCTTTCTTT.

The chain employs TRBV19 and TRBJ2-4; D not resolved. The ends were cut back, 2 bases at V and 0 bases at J, with 11 bases in the middle. Germline V gives CDR1 LNHDA, CDR2 SQIVND (reference sequence). CDR3 length: 16 residues. The CDR3 is CASSIRHRIAKNIQYF. In DNA form, the CDR3 reads TGTGCCAGTAGTATAAGGCATCGGATAGCCAAAAACATTCAGTACTTC.

The chain has TRBV19 and TRBJ2-1, with 10 bases matching TRBD2. Trimming cost V 5 bases and J 2 bases; bases outside gene matches: 3. The CDR3 length is 15 residues. Germline values: CDR1 LNHDA, CDR2 SQIVND (reference sequence). The DNA for the CDR3 is TGTGCCAGTAGTGTCACTAGCGGGACCTACAATGAGCAGTTCTTC. Protein product: CASSVTSGTYNEQFF.